This entry is about one T cell receptor (beta chain). This specimen includes other DNA sequences encoding the same CDR3. V gave up 1 base and J gave up 1 base, with 4 bases separating them. Germline assignment: CDR1 PRHDT and CDR2 FYEKMQ (reference sequence). The CDR3 loop spans 13 amino acids. This record belongs to a study of shared clonotypes between healthy human individuals. The assay was immunoSEQ multiplex PCR, and TCRdb's table has in-frame clones only and misses some. The sample shows 1.5 million to 2.5 million clones, approximately 94% of them seen only once. Positively selected for CCR7, the CD45RO-negative cells used as naive CD8 cells excluded terminally differentiated effector memory CD45RA+ cells.

The sample comprised naive CD8+ T cells sorted from blood. V and J are TRBV13 and TRBJ1-1; no reliable D call. The TCR comes from a man aged 18-30 years in good health. CDR3 coding DNA: TGTGCCAGCAGCTTAGAAGCGAACACTGAAGCTTTCTTT. Translated, it gives CASSLEANTEAFF.